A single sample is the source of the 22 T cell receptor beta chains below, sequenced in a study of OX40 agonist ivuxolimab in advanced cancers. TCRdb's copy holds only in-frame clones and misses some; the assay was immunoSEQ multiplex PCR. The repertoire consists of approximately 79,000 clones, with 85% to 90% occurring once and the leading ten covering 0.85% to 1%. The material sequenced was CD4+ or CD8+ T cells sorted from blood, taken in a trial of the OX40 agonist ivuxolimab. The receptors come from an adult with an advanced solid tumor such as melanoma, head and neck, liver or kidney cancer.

The CDR3 nucleotides are TGTGCCAGCAGCAAAGGGGGTCTCCTTGGTGGCTACAATGAGCAGTTCTTC. It translates to CASSKGGLLGGYNEQFF. J is TRBJ2-1 and V is TRBV7-2, with D perhaps matching TRBD1 (6 bases). This CDR3 contains 17 residues. The V end was cut by 5 bases, the J end by 3 bases, with 20 bases between. Germline V lookup: CDR1 SGHTA, CDR2 FQGNSA.

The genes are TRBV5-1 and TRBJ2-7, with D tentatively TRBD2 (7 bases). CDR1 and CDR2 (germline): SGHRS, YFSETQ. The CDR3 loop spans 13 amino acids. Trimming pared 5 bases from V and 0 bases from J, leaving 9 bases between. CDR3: CASRAGHSYEQYF. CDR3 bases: TGCGCCAGCAGAGCGGGACACTCCTACGAGCAGTACTTC.

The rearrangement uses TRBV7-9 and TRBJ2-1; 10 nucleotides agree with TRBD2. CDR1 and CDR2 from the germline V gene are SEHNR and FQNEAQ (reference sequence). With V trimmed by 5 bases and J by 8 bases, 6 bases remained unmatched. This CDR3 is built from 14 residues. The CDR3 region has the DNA TGTGCCAGCAGCCGCAGCGGGGGGGCCTATGAGCAGTTCTTC. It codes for CASSRSGGAYEQFF.

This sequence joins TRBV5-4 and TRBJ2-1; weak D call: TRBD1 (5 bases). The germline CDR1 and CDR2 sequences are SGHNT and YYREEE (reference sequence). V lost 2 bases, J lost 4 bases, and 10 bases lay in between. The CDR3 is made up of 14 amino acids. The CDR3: CASSLGDRYNEQFF. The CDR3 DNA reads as TGTGCCAGCAGCTTAGGAGACAGATACAATGAGCAGTTCTTC.

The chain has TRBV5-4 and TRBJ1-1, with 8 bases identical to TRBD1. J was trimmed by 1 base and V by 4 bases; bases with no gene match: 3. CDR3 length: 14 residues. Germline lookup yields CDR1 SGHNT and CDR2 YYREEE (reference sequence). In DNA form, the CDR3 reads TGTGCCAGCAGCCCTACAGGGGGGAACACTGAAGCTTTCTTT. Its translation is CASSPTGGNTEAFF.

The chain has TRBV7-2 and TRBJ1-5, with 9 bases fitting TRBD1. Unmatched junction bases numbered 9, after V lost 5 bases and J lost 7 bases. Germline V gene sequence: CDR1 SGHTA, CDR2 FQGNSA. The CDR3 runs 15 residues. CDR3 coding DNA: TGTGCCAGCAGCACACGACAGGGGGGAGGACAGCCCCAGCATTTT. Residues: CASSTRQGGGQPQHF. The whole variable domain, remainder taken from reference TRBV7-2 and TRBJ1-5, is GAGVSQSPSNKVTEKGKDVELRCDPISGHTALYWYRQSLGQGLEFLIYFQGNSAPDKSGLPSDRFSAERTGGSVSTLTIQRTQQEDSAVYLCASSTRQGGGQPQHFGDGTRLSIL.

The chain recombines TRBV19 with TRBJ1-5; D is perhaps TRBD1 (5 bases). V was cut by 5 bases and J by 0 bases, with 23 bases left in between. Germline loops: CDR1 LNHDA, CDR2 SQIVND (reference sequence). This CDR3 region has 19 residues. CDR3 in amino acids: CASSHLGGGRGNSNQPQHF. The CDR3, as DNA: TGTGCCAGTAGTCACCTCGGCGGAGGGCGGGGGAATAGCAATCAGCCCCAGCATTTT.

CDR3 in DNA: TGCGCCAGCAGCTTGGAGGCGGGGCTGGAAGCTTTCTTT. It yields the protein CASSLEAGLEAFF. The chain uses TRBV5-1 and TRBJ1-1; a possible D gene is TRBD1 (5 bases). The CDR3 has 13 amino acids. Germline CDR1 and CDR2: SGHRS and YFSETQ. The V end lost 0 bases, the J end lost 8 bases, and 11 bases lay between the germline ends.

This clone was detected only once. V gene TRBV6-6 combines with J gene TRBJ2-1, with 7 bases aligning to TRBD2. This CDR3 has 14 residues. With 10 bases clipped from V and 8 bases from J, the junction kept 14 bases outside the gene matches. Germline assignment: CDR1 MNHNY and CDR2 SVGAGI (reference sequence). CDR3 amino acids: CAISGRATVDEQFF. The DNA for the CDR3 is TGTGCCATCTCAGGGAGGGCCACGGTTGATGAGCAGTTCTTC.

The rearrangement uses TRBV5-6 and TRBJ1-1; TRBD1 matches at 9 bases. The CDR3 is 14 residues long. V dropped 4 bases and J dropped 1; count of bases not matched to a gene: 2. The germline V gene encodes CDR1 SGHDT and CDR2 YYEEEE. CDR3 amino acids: CASSRGQGNTEAFF. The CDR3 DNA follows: TGTGCCAGCAGCAGGGGACAGGGGAACACTGAAGCTTTCTTT.

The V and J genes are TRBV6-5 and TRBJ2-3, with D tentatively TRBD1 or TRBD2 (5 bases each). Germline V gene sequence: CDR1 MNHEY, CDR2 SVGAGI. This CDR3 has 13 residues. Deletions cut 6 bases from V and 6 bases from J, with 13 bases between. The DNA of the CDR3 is TGTGCCAGCAGCGGCTCCGGGACGGATACGCAGTATTTT. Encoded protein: CASSGSGTDTQYF.

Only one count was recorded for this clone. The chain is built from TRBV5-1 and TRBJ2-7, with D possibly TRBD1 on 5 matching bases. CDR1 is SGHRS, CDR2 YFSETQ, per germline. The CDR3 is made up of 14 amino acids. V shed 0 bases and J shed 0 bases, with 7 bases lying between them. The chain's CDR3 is CASSLGGSSYEQYF. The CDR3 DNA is TGCGCCAGCAGCTTGGGGGGCAGCTCCTACGAGCAGTACTTC. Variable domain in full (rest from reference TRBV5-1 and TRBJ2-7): KAGVTQTPRYLIKTRGQQVTLSCSPISGHRSVSWYQQTPGQGLQFLFEYFSETQRNKGNFPGRFSGRQFSNSRSEMNVSTLELGDSALYLCASSLGGSSYEQYFGPGTRLTVT.

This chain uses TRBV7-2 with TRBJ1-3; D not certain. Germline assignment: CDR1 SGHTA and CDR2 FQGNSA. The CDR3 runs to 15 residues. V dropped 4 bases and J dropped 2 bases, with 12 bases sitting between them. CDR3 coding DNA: TGTGCCAGCAGCTGGACTAGGGCAACTGGAAACACCATATATTTT. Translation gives CASSWTRATGNTIYF. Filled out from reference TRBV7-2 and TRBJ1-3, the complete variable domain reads GAGVSQSPSNKVTEKGKDVELRCDPISGHTALYWYRQSLGQGLEFLIYFQGNSAPDKSGLPSDRFSAERTGGSVSTLTIQRTQQEDSAVYLCASSWTRATGNTIYFGEGSWLTVV.

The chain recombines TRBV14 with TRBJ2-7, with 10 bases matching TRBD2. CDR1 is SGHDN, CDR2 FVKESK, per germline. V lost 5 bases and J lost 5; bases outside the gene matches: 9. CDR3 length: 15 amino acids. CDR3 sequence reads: CASSRTAGGRDEQYF. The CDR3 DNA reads TGTGCCAGCAGCAGGACAGCGGGAGGGCGGGACGAGCAGTACTTC.

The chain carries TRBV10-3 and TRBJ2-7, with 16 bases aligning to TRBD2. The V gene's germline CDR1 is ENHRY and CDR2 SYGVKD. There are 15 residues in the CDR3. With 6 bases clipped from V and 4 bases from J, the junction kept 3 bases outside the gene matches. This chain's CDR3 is CAIRGTSGREYEQYF. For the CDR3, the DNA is TGTGCCATCAGGGGGACTAGCGGGAGGGAATACGAGCAGTACTTC.

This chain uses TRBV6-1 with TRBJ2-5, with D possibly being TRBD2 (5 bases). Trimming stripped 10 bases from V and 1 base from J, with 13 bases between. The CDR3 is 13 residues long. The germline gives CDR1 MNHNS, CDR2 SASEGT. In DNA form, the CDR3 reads TGTGCCACCCGGATTGAGGGCCAAGAGACCCAGTACTTC. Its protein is CATRIEGQETQYF.

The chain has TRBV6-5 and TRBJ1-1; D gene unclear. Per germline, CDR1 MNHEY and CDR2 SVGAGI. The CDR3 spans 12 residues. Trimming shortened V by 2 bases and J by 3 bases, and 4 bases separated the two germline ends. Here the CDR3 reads CASSYRDTEAFF. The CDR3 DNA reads TGTGCCAGCAGTTACCGGGACACTGAAGCTTTCTTT.

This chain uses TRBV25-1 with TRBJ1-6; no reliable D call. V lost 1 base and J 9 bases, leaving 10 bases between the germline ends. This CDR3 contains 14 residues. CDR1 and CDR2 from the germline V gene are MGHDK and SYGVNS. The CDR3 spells CASSELGNGSPLHF. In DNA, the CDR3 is TGTGCCAGCAGTGAATTGGGGAACGGTTCACCCCTCCACTTT.

This chain's CDR3 is CASSPGWKGNTEAFF. The DNA of the CDR3 is TGTGCCAGCAGCCCTGGGTGGAAGGGGAACACTGAAGCTTTCTTT. The chain combines TRBV5-4 with TRBJ1-1, with D unclear. Between the trimmed V and J ends, which lost 4 bases and 1 base, there was a span of 14 bases. The CDR3 is 15 amino acids. Looked up from germline, CDR1 is SGHNT and CDR2 is YYREEE (reference sequence).

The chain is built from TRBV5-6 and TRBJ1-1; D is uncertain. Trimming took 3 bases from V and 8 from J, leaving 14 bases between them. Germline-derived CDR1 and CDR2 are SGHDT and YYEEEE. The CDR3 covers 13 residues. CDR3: CASSSEGRGEAFF. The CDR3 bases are TGTGCCAGCAGCTCCGAAGGGAGAGGGGAAGCTTTCTTT.

CDR3 region: CASTRGDMNYGYTF. In DNA form, the CDR3 reads TGTGCCAGCACCCGGGGTGACATGAACTATGGCTACACCTTC. The chain links TRBV6-5 to TRBJ1-2; no clear D gene. V dropped 7 bases and J dropped 2 bases, with 14 bases sitting between them. This CDR3 has 14 amino acids. CDR1 and CDR2 (germline): MNHEY, SVGAGI.

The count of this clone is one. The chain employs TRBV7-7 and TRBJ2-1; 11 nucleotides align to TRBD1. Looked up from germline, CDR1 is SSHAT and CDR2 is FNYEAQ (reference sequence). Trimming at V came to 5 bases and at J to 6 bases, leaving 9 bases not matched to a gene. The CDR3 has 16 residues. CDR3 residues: CASSLRPGQGVNEQFF. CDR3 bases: TGTGCCAGCAGCCTAAGACCGGGACAGGGGGTCAATGAGCAGTTCTTC.